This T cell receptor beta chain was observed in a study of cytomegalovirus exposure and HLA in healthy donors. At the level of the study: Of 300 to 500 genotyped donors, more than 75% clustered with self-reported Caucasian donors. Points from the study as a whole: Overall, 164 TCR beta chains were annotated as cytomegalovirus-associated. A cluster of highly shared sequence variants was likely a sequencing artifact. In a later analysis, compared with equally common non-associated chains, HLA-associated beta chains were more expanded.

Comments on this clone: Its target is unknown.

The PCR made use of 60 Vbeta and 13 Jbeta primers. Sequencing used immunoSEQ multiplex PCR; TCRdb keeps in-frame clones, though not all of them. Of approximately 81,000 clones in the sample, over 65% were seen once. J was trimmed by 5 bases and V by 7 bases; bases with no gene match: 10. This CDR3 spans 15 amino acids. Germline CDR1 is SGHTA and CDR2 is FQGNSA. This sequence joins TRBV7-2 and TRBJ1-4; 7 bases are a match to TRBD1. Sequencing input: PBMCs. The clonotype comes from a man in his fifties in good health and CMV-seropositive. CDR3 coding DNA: TGTGCCAGCACCCAGGGGGGCAGCGGGAATGAAAAACTGTTTTTT. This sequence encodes CASTQGGSGNEKLFF.